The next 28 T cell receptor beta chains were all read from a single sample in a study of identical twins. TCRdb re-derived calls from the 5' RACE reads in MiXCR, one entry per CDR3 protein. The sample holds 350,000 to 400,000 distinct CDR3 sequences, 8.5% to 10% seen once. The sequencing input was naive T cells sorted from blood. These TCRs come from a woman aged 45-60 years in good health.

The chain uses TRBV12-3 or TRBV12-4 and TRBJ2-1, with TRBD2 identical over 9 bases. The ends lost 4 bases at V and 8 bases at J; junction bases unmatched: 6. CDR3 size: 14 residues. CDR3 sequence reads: CASSSSGISDEQFF. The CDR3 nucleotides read TGTGCCAGCAGTTCTAGCGGGATAAGTGATGAGCAGTTCTTC.

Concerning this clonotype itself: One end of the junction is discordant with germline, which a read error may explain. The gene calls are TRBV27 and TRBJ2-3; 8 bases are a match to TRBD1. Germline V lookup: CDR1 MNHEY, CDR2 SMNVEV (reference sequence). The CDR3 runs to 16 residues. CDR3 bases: TGTGCCAGCAGTTTCACAGGGGGAGGAGGGACAGATGCGCAGTATTTT. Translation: CASSFTGGGGTDAQYF.

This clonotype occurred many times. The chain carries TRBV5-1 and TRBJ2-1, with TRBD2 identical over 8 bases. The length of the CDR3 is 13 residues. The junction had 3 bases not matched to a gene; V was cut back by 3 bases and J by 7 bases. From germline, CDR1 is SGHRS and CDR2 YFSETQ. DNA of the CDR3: TGCGCCAGCAGCTCGACTAGCGTAAATGAGCAGTTCTTC. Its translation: CASSSTSVNEQFF. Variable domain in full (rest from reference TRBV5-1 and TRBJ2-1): KAGVTQTPRYLIKTRGQQVTLSCSPISGHRSVSWYQQTPGQGLQFLFEYFSETQRNKGNFPGRFSGRQFSNSRSEMNVSTLELGDSALYLCASSSTSVNEQFFGPGTRLTVL.

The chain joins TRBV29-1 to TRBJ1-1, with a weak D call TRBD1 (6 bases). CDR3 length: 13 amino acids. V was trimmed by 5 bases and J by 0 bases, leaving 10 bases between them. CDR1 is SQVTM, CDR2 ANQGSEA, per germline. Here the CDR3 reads CSVRGTLNTEAFF. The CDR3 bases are TGCAGCGTTAGGGGGACCTTGAACACTGAAGCTTTCTTT.

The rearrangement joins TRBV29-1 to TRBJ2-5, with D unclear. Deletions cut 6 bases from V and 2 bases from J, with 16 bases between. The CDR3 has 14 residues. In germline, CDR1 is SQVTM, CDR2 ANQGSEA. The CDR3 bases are TGCAGCGTGAGTCGTTTCCAGGCTCAAGAGACCCAGTACTTC. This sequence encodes CSVSRFQAQETQYF.

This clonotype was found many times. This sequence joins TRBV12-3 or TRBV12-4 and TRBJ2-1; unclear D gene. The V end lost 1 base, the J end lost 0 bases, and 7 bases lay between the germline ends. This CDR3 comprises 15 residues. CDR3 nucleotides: TGTGCCAGCAGTTTAGAGGCAAGCTCCTACAATGAGCAGTTCTTC. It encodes CASSLEASSYNEQFF.

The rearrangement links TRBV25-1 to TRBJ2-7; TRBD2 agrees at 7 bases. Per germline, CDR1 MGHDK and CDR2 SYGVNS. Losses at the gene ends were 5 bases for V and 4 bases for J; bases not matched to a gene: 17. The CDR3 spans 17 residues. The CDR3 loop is CASSRVGRNAPDYEQYV. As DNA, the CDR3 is TGTGCCAGCAGTCGAGTCGGGAGGAACGCACCTGATTACGAGCAGTACGTC.

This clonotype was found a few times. The CDR3 protein is CASSPLRNTDTQYF. CDR3 nucleotide sequence: TGTGCCAGCAGCCCTCTCCGGAACACAGATACGCAGTATTTT. This sequence joins TRBV9 and TRBJ2-3, with unresolved D. Between the trimmed V and J ends, which lost 4 bases and 2 bases, there was a span of 11 bases. Germline V gives CDR1 SGDLS, CDR2 YYNGEE. The CDR3 runs 14 residues.

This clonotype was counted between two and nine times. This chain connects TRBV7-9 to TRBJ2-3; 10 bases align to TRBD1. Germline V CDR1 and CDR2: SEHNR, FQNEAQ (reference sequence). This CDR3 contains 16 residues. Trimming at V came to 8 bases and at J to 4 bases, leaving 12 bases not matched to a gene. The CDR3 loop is CASGRPDRGSSDTQYF. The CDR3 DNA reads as TGTGCCAGCGGACGCCCGGACAGGGGGAGTTCAGATACGCAGTATTTT.

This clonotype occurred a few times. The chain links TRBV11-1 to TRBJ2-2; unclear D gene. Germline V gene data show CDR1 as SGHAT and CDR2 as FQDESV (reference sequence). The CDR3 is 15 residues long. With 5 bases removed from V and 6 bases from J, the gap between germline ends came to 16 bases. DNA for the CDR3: TGTGCCAGCAGCCCCGTTGGATCGGGTGCCGGGGAGCTGTTTTTT. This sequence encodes CASSPVGSGAGELFF. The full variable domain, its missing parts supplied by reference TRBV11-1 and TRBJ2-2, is EAEVAQSPRYKITEKSQAVAFWCDPISGHATLYWYRQILGQGPELLVQFQDESVVDDSQLPKDRFSAERLKGVDSTLKIQPAELGDSAMYLCASSPVGSGAGELFFGEGSRLTVL.

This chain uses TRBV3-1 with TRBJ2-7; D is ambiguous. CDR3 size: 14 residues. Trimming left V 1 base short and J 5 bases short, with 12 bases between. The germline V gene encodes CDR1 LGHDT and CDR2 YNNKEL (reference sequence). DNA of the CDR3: TGTGCCAGCAGCCAAGGACTCACCCGGCACGAGCAGTACTTC. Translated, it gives CASSQGLTRHEQYF.

CDR3 nucleotides: TGTGCCAGCAGCTTTAGCGCTGTCAGGAGGAGGGCCAGGGAGACCCAGTACTTC. Amino acid sequence: CASSFSAVRRRARETQYF. The chain is built from TRBV11-1 and TRBJ2-5; D may be TRBD2 (6 bases). V shed 3 bases and J shed 5 bases, with 25 bases lying between them. Germline CDR1 is SGHAT and CDR2 is FQDESV (reference sequence). This CDR3 contains 18 residues.

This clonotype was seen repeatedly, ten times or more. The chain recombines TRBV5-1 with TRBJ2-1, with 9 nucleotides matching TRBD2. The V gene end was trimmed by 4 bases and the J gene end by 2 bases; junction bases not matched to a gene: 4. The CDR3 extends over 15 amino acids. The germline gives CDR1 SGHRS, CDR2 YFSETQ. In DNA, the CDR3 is TGCGCCAGCAGCCTTAGCGGGGGCACCTACAATGAGCAGTTCTTC. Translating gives CASSLSGGTYNEQFF. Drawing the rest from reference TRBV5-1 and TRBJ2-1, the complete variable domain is KAGVTQTPRYLIKTRGQQVTLSCSPISGHRSVSWYQQTPGQGLQFLFEYFSETQRNKGNFPGRFSGRQFSNSRSEMNVSTLELGDSALYLCASSLSGGTYNEQFFGPGTRLTVL.

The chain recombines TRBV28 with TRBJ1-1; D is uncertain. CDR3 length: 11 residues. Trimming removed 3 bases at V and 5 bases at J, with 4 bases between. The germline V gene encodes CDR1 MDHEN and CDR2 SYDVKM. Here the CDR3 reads CASSFVTEAFF. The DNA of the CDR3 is TGTGCCAGCAGTTTTGTAACTGAAGCTTTCTTT.

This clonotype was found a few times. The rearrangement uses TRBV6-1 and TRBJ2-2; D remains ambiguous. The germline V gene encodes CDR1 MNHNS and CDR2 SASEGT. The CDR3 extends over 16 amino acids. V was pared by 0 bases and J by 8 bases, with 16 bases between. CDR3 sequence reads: CASSEAVDLGLGELFF. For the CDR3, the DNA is TGTGCCAGCAGTGAAGCGGTCGATCTAGGGTTGGGGGAGCTGTTTTTT.

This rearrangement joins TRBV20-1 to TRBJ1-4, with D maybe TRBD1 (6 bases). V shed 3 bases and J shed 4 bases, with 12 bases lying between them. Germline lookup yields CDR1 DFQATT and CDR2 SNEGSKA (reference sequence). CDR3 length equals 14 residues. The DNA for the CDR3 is TGCAGTGCTAGTTTAGGGGGAAATAATGAAAAACTGTTTTTT. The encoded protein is CSASLGGNNEKLFF.

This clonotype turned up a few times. The CDR3 region is CASSLDVGTVRETQYF. The CDR3 DNA reads as TGTGCCAGCAGTCTCGACGTCGGGACGGTTAGAGAGACCCAGTACTTC. The rearrangement uses TRBV12-3 or TRBV12-4 and TRBJ2-5; tentatively, D is TRBD1 or TRBD2 (5 bases each). Between the trimmed V and J ends, which lost 5 bases and 4 bases, there was a span of 20 bases. The CDR3 is 16 residues long.

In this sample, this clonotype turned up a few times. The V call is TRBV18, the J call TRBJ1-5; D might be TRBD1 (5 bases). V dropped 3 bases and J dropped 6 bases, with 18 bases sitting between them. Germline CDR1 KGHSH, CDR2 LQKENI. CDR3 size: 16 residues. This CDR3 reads CASSPSVRDGGQPQHF. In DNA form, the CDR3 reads TGTGCCAGCTCACCGTCGGTCAGGGACGGTGGTCAGCCCCAGCATTTT.

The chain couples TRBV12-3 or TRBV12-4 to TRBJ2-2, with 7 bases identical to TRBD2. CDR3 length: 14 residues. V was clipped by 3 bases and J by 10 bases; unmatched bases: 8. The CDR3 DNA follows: TGTGCCAGCAGTTTCCGGGACTATGGTTTGGAGCTGTTTTTT. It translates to CASSFRDYGLELFF.

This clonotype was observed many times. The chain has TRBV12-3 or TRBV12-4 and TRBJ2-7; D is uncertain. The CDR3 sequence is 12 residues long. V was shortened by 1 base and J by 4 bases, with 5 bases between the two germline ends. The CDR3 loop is CASSLGFYEQYF. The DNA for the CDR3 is TGTGCCAGCAGTTTAGGATTTTACGAGCAGTACTTC.

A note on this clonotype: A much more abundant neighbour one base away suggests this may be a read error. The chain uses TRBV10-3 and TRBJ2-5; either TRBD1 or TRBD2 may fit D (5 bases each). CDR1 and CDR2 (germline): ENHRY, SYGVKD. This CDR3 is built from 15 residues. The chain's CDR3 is CAVSGYRGAGETQYF. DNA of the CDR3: TGTGCCGTCAGTGGTTATAGAGGGGCTGGAGAGACCCAGTACTTC.

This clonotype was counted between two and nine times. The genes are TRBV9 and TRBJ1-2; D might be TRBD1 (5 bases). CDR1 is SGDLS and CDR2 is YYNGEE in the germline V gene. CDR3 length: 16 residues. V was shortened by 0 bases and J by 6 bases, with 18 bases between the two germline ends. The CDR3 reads CASSVDEGSRPHGYTF. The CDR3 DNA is TGTGCCAGCAGCGTAGACGAGGGGAGCAGGCCGCATGGCTACACCTTC.

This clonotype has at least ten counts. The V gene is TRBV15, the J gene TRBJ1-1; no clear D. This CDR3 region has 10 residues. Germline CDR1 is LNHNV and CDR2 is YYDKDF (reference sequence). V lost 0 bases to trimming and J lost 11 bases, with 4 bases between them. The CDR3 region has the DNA TGTGCCACCAGCAGAGATCGGGCTTTCTTT. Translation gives CATSRDRAFF.

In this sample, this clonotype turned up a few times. The chain's CDR3 is CASSSPSTRVFGEQYF. DNA for the CDR3: TGTGCCAGCAGTTCCCCCTCGACCAGGGTCTTTGGGGAGCAGTACTTC. The V call is TRBV28, the J call TRBJ2-7, with a tentative D call TRBD1 (5 bases). V lost 4 bases, J lost 7 bases, and 23 bases lay in between. Looked up from germline, CDR1 is MDHEN and CDR2 is SYDVKM. The CDR3 has 16 amino acids. The complete variable domain, with remaining parts taken from reference TRBV28 and TRBJ2-7, reads DVKVTQSSRYLVKRTGEKVFLECVQDMDHENMFWYRQDPGLGLRLIYFSYDVKMKEKGDIPEGYSVSREKKERFSLILESASTNQTSMYLCASSSPSTRVFGEQYFGPGTRLTVT.

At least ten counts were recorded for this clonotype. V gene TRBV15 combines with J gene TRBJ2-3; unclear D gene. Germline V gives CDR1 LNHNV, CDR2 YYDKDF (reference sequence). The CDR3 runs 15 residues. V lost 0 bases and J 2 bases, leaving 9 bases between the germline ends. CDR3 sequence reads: CATSRDGGITDTQYF. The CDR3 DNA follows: TGTGCCACCAGCAGAGATGGCGGAATCACAGATACGCAGTATTTT.

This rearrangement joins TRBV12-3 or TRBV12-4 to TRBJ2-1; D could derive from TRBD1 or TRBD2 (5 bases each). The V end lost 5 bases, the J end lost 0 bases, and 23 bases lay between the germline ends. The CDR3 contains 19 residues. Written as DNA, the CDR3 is TGTGCCAGCAGTCCACTTGGGGGAAGCGACTTAAGCTCCTACAATGAGCAGTTCTTC. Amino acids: CASSPLGGSDLSSYNEQFF.

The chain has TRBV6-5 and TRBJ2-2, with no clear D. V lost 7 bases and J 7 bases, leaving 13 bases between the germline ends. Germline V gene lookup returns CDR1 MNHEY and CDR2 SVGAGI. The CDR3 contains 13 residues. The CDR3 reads CASTPSWGGELFF. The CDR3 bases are TGTGCCAGCACCCCATCCTGGGGCGGGGAGCTGTTTTTT.

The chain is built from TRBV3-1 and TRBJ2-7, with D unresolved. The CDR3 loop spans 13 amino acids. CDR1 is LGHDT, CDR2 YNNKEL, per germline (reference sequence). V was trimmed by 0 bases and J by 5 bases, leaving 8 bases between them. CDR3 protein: CASSQDLVDEQYV. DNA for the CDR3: TGTGCCAGCAGCCAAGATCTTGTAGACGAGCAGTACGTC.